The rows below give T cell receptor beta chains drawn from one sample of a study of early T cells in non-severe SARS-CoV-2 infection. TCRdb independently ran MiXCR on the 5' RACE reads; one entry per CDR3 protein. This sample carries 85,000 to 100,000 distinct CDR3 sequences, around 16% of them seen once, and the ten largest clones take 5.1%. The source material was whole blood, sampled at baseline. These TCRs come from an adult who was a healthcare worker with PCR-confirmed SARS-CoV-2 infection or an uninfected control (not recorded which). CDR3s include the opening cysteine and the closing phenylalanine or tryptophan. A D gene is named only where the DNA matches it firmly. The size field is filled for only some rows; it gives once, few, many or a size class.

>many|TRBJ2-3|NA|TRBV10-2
CASGYTQYF
TGCGCCTCTGGGTATACGCAGTATTTT
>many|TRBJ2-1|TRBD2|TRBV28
CASSEVRTSGRYEQFF
TGTGCCAGCAGCGAAGTACGAACTAGCGGGAGATATGAGCAGTTCTTC
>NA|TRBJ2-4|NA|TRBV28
CASSSPPGLIF
TGTGCCAGCAGTTCCCCCCCGGGTCTTATCTTC
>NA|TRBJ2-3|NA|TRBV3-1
CASSRNTAGTDTQYF
TGTGCCAGCAGCCGCAACACAGCTGGCACAGATACGCAGTATTTT
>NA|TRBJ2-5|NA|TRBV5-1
CASSLQQGQETQYF
TGCGCCAGCAGCTTGCAGCAGGGGCAAGAGACCCAGTACTTC
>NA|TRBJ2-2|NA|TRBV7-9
CASSLGRDTGELFF
TGTGCCAGCAGCTTGGGACGGGACACCGGGGAGCTGTTTTTT
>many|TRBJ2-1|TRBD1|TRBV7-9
CASSSGQVEQFF
TGTGCCAGCAGCTCCGGACAGGTCGAGCAGTTCTTC
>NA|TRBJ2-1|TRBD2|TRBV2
CASVRLAGDNEQFF
TGTGCCAGCGTGCGGCTAGCGGGGGACAATGAGCAGTTCTTC
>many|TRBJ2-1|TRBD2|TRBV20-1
CSARQGPGTSGRAKGNEQFF
TGCAGTGCCAGACAGGGCCCCGGGACTAGCGGGAGGGCCAAAGGGAATGAGCAGTTCTTC
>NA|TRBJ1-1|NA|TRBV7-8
CASSLVLSYTEAFF
TGTGCCAGCAGCTTAGTGCTGAGTTACACTGAAGCTTTCTTT
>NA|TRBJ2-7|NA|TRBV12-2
CASRLTPGQDSYEQYF
TGTGCAAGTCGCTTGACCCCGGGACAGGATTCCTACGAGCAGTACTTC
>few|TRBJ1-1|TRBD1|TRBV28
CASSPGTGEAFF
TGTGCCAGCAGTCCTGGGACAGGTGAAGCTTTCTTT
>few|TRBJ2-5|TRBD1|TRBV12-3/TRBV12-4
CASSADRGVTQYF
TGTGCCAGCAGCGCGGACAGGGGAGTGACCCAGTACTTC